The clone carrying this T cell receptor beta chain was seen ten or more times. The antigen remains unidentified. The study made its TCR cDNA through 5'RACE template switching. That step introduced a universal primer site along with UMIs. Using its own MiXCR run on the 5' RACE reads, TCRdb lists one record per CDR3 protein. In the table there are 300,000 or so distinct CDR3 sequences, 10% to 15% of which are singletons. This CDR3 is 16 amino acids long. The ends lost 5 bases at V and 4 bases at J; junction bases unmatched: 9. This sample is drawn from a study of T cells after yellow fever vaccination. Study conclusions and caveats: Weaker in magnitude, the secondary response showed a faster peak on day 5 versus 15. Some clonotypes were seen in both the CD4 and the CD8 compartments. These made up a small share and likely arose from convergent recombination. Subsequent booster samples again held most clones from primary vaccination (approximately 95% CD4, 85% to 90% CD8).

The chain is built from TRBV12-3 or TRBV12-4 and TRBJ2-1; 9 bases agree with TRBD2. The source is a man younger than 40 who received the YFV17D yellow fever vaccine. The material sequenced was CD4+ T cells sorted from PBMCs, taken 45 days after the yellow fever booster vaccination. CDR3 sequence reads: CASSPGLAWPYNEQFF. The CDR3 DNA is TGTGCCAGCAGTCCCGGACTAGCGTGGCCTTACAATGAGCAGTTCTTC.